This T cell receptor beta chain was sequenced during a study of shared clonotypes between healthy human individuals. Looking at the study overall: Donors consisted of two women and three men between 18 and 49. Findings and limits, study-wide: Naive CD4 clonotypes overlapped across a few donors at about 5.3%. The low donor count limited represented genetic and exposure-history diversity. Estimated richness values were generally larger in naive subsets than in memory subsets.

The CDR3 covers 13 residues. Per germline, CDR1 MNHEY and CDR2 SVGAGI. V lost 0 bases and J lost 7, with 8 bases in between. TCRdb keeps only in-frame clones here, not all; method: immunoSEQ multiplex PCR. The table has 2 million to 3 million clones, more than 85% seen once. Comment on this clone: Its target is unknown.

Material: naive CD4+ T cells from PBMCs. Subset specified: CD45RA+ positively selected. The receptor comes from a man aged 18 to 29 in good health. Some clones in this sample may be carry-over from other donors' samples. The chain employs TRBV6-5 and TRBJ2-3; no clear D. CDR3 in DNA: TGTGCCAGCAGTTACTCGGCACCGTATACGCAGTATTTT. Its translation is CASSYSAPYTQYF.